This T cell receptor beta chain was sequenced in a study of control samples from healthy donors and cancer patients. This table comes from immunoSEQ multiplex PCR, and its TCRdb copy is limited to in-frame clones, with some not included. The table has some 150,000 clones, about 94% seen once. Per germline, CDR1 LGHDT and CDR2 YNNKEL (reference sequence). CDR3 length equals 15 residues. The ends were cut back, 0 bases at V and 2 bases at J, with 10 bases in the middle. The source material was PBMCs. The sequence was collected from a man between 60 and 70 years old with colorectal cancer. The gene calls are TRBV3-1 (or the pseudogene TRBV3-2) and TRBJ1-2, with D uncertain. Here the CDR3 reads CASSQEGLINYGYTF. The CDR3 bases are TGTGCCAGCAGCCAAGAGGGGTTGATAAACTATGGCTACACCTTC.